The rows below give T cell receptor beta chains drawn from one sample of a study of shared clonotypes between healthy human individuals. Using immunoSEQ multiplex PCR, the repertoire was profiled, and TCRdb retains in-frame clones only, with some absent. The table has around 1.1 million clones, approximately 80% seen once; the top ten hold approximately 0.9%. The specimen was memory CD4+ T cells from PBMCs. The receptors derive from a man aged 18 to 29 in good health. Some clones in this sample may be carry-over from other donors' samples. The CDR3 runs from the conserved cysteine through the conserved F or W. D genes are given only for firm matches. Rows may omit the clone size; those that give it use once, few, many or a size class.

>-|TRBD2|TRBV5-4|TRBJ2-6
CASSPRTSGWTSGANVLTF
TGTGCCAGCAGCCCGCGGACTAGCGGGTGGACCTCTGGGGCCAACGTCCTGACTTTC
>-|-|TRBV5-1|TRBJ1-1
CASSPKGGVRFGMNTEAFF
TGCGCCAGCAGCCCAAAGGGGGGAGTCAGATTTGGGATGAACACTGAAGCTTTCTTT
>-|TRBD1|TRBV10-2|TRBJ1-5
CASIWRRDRGCEWSNQPQHF
TGCGCCAGCATATGGAGGCGGGACAGGGGGTGTGAGTGGAGCAATCAGCCCCAGCATTTT
>-|-|TRBV6-6|TRBJ2-3
CASTASTDTQYF
TGTGCCAGCACAGCTAGCACAGATACGCAGTATTTT
>-|TRBD1|TRBV6-6|TRBJ2-7
CASSYSPTGLGDEQYF
TGTGCCAGCAGTTACTCCCCGACAGGGCTTGGCGACGAGCAGTACTTC
>-|-|TRBV6-4|TRBJ1-2
CASSPGARYGYTF
TGTGCCAGCAGCCCCGGGGCGCGGTATGGCTACACCTTC
>-|TRBD2|TRBV2|TRBJ2-5
CASRGGGQETQYF
TGTGCCAGCAGGGGCGGGGGACAAGAGACCCAGTACTTC
>many|TRBD1|TRBV4-1|TRBJ1-5
CASSQVTGGGTLNQPQHF
TGCGCCAGCAGCCAAGTTACAGGGGGCGGGACCCTCAATCAGCCCCAGCATTTT
>few|TRBD2|TRBV4-1|TRBJ2-5
CASSQGISEGGPFETQYF
TGCGCCAGCAGCCAAGGAATAAGTGAGGGAGGGCCTTTCGAGACCCAGTACTTC
>-|-|TRBV28|TRBJ1-2
CASSLPSYGYTF
TGTGCCAGCAGCCTCCCCTCTTATGGCTACACCTTC
>-|TRBD1|TRBV5-1|TRBJ2-7
CASSLIGTGRAYEQYF
TGCGCCAGCAGCCTGATCGGGACAGGGAGGGCCTACGAGCAGTACTTC
>-|TRBD1|TRBV19|TRBJ1-1
CASSTGQGAIGTEAFF
TGTGCCAGTAGTACGGGACAGGGGGCGATCGGCACTGAAGCTTTCTTT
>once|-|TRBV7-8|TRBJ1-3
CASSLEVSGNTIYF
TGTGCCAGCAGCTTAGAGGTCTCTGGAAACACCATATATTTT
>-|TRBD2|TRBV20-1|TRBJ2-1
CSPLAGVTFF
TGCAGTCCCCTAGCGGGGGTGACGTTCTTC
>-|TRBD2|TRBV7-8|TRBJ2-1
CASSPLGLAGGANEQFF
TGTGCCAGCAGTCCCCTGGGACTAGCGGGAGGCGCCAATGAGCAGTTCTTC
>few|TRBD1|TRBV30|TRBJ1-4
CAWSVWTGPEKLFF
TGTGCCTGGAGTGTTTGGACAGGCCCTGAAAAACTGTTTTTT
>-|-|TRBV7-8|TRBJ1-1
CASLGTPNTEAFF
TGTGCCAGCCTAGGGACACCGAACACTGAAGCTTTCTTT
>-|-|TRBV4-1|TRBJ2-3
CASSQDSASVSTDTQYF
TGCGCCAGCAGCCAAGACTCTGCTAGCGTTAGCACAGATACGCAGTATTTT
>few|TRBD1|TRBV18|TRBJ1-5
CASSPDRGYQPQHF
TGTGCCAGCTCACCCGACAGGGGGTATCAGCCCCAGCATTTT
>-|-|TRBV9|TRBJ2-1
CASSVGIGLSNEQFF
TGTGCCAGCAGCGTAGGGATAGGGCTGAGCAATGAGCAGTTCTTC
>-|-|TRBV7-3|TRBJ2-1
CASSLQVHNEQFF
TGTGCCAGCAGCCTACAGGTCCACAATGAGCAGTTCTTC
>few|-|TRBV28|TRBJ2-7
CASSSQGRGLTYEQYF
TGTGCCAGCAGTTCCCAAGGTAGGGGGTTAACCTACGAGCAGTACTTC
>few|TRBD1|TRBV7-2|TRBJ1-5
CASSLTGEQPQHF
TGTGCCAGCAGCTTGACAGGGGAGCAGCCCCAGCATTTT
>-|-|TRBV5-6|TRBJ1-2
CASIRGRGSYGYTF
TGTGCCAGCATTCGCGGGAGGGGCTCCTACGGCTACACCTTC
>-|-|TRBV10-3|TRBJ2-3
CAITRDPSTDTQYF
TGTGCCATCACCCGGGACCCAAGCACAGATACGCAGTATTTT
>-|-|TRBV6-1|TRBJ2-7
CASSEVDSSASYEQYF
TGTGCCAGCAGTGAAGTCGACAGTTCGGCATCCTACGAGCAGTACTTC
>-|-|TRBV29-1|TRBJ2-5
CSVGSPRETQYF
TGCAGCGTTGGCTCCCCCCGGGAGACCCAGTACTTC
>-|-|TRBV2|TRBJ2-7
CANSLRGDADEQYF
TGTGCCAACTCACTTAGGGGAGATGCTGACGAGCAGTACTTC
>-|-|TRBV2|TRBJ2-3
CASNRGGNTDTQYF
TGTGCCAGTAACCGAGGGGGAAATACAGATACGCAGTATTTT
>once|TRBD2|TRBV5-4|TRBJ2-5
CASTTGGASGSTETQYF
TGTGCCAGCACCACGGGGGGGGCTAGCGGGAGCACGGAGACCCAGTACTTC
>-|-|TRBV19|TRBJ1-4
CASSDKGATNEKLFF
TGTGCCAGTAGTGATAAGGGTGCAACTAATGAAAAACTGTTTTTT
>-|-|TRBV4-2|TRBJ2-1
CASSQAAGTEQFF
TGTGCCAGCAGCCAGGCTGCCGGGACTGAGCAGTTCTTC
>-|-|TRBV5-1|TRBJ1-2
CASSFGGGNGYTF
TGCGCCAGCAGCTTTGGGGGAGGGAATGGCTACACCTTC
>once|-|TRBV27|TRBJ1-1
CASTSLGVGTEAFF
TGTGCCAGCACCTCCCTCGGGGTGGGAACTGAAGCTTTCTTT
>-|-|TRBV7-9|TRBJ2-1
CASSPRPSVSTHNEQFF
TGTGCCAGCAGCCCACGGCCTAGCGTTTCGACCCACAATGAGCAGTTCTTC
>-|-|TRBV7-3|TRBJ2-3
CASSWAAGTDTQYF
TGTGCCAGCAGCTGGGCGGCGGGCACAGATACGCAGTATTTT
>-|-|TRBV5-4|TRBJ2-2
CASSQMGSNTGELFF
TGTGCCAGCAGCCAAATGGGTTCAAACACCGGGGAGCTGTTTTTT
>-|TRBD2|TRBV7-2|TRBJ2-7
CASSRRASGGYEQYF
TGTGCCAGCAGCCGGAGGGCTAGCGGGGGATACGAGCAGTACTTC
>-|-|TRBV5-4|TRBJ2-5
CASSIEGETQYF
TGTGCCAGCAGCATAGAGGGAGAGACCCAGTACTTC
>-|-|TRBV12-2|TRBJ1-5
CASRFTTGGQANINQPQHF
TGTGCAAGTCGCTTTACGACGGGGGGACAGGCCAATATCAATCAGCCCCAGCATTTT
>-|TRBD1|TRBV5-4|TRBJ2-2
CASSPTGSVTGELFF
TGTGCCAGCAGCCCGACAGGGTCCGTCACCGGGGAGCTGTTTTTT
>-|-|TRBV7-9|TRBJ1-4
CASSFGQPGVLGEKLFF
TGTGCCAGCAGCTTCGGACAGCCGGGTGTTCTTGGTGAAAAACTGTTTTTT
>-|-|TRBV6-1|TRBJ2-7
CASSEQGTSYEQYF
TGTGCCAGCAGTGAACAGGGTACCTCCTACGAGCAGTACTTC
>-|-|TRBV2|TRBJ1-2
CASTRTNYGYTF
TGTGCCAGCACCCGAACTAACTATGGCTACACCTTC
>-|TRBD1|TRBV6-1|TRBJ1-2
CASRIRGHSYGYTF
TGTGCCAGCAGGATAAGGGGGCACAGCTATGGCTACACCTTC
>-|TRBD1|TRBV29-1|TRBJ1-1
CSVQRGRDTEAFF
TGCAGCGTTCAGAGGGGGCGCGACACTGAAGCTTTCTTT
>-|-|TRBV5-1|TRBJ2-1
CASLITGTFGEEQFF
TGCGCCAGTCTAATTACGGGTACCTTTGGAGAGGAGCAGTTCTTC
>-|-|TRBV29-1|TRBJ2-7
CSVEDSPGQNEQYF
TGCAGCGTTGAAGACTCCCCAGGGCAGAACGAGCAGTACTTC
>-|TRBD2|TRBV9|TRBJ2-3
CASSARREGTDTQYF
TGTGCCAGCAGCGCACGGCGGGAGGGCACAGATACGCAGTATTTT
>-|-|TRBV28|TRBJ1-5
CASSSGLARNQPQHF
TGTGCCAGCAGTTCGGGGTTGGCGCGCAATCAGCCCCAGCATTTT